The 16 T cell receptor beta chains reported below all come from one sample, sequenced in a study of PD-1 blockade in classical Hodgkin lymphoma. Time point here: cycle 4 day 1 (C4D1), after more than 5 weeks of nivolumab. Brentuximab vedotin exposure varied among the patients, all of whom had relapsed after autologous stem cell transplantation. Some clones are missing from TCRdb's copy, which holds only in-frame ones; the method was immunoSEQ multiplex PCR. The sample consists of tens of thousands of clones, just under 80% of them appearing once. Specimen: peripheral blood mononuclear cells (PBMCs), collected before the fourth cycle of nivolumab. These receptors all come from a human donor with classical Hodgkin lymphoma.

With respect to this clone: In the same sample, other DNA sequences code for this CDR3. The chain recombines TRBV7-9 with TRBJ1-5; D is uncertain. Trimming shortened V by 1 base and J by 4 bases, and 2 bases separated the two germline ends. The CDR3 has 12 amino acids. Germline V gene sequence: CDR1 SEHNR, CDR2 FQNEAQ (reference sequence). CDR3 nucleotide sequence: TGTGCCAGCAGCTTAGAAAATCAGCCCCAGCATTTT. This sequence encodes CASSLENQPQHF.

The chain links TRBV5-1 to TRBJ1-5; D is unresolved. Germline assignment: CDR1 SGHRS and CDR2 YFSETQ. There are 15 residues in the CDR3. V lost 0 bases and J 5 bases, leaving 12 bases between the germline ends. CDR3 nucleotides: TGCGCCAGCAGCTTGGGGGGTTTTGCCTATCAGCCCCAGCATTTT. Translating gives CASSLGGFAYQPQHF.

The chain links TRBV4-1 to TRBJ1-1, with TRBD1 identical over 9 bases. The germline gives CDR1 MGHRA, CDR2 YSYEKL. V lost 1 base and J lost 1; bases outside the gene matches: 13. The length of the CDR3 is 19 residues. CDR3 nucleotides: TGCGCCAGCAGCCAAGCAGACCTAGGACAGGGGTGGGGGAACACTGAAGCTTTCTTT. This sequence encodes CASSQADLGQGWGNTEAFF.

This clone was seen ten or more times. The gene calls are TRBV27 and TRBJ1-4; 7 positions match TRBD1. Germline loops: CDR1 MNHEY, CDR2 SMNVEV (reference sequence). V dropped 3 bases and J dropped 1; count of bases not matched to a gene: 8. This CDR3 is 17 amino acids long. The DNA for the CDR3 is TGTGCCAGCAGTTTCTCACCTTGGGACAGAACTAATGAAAAACTGTTTTTT. Amino acids: CASSFSPWDRTNEKLFF.

The rearrangement uses TRBV11-2 and TRBJ1-1; no definite D call. Germline CDR1 SGHAT, CDR2 FQNNGV. The CDR3 covers 13 residues. V lost 2 bases and J 0 bases, leaving 4 bases between the germline ends. CDR3: CASSLTVNTEAFF. The DNA of the CDR3 is TGTGCCAGCAGCTTAACGGTGAACACTGAAGCTTTCTTT.

The CDR3 loop is CASSFHGGYSGANVLTF. The DNA for the CDR3 is TGTGCCAGCAGCTTTCACGGGGGCTATAGTGGGGCCAACGTCCTGACTTTC. The V and J genes are TRBV5-5 and TRBJ2-6, with D possibly being TRBD1 or TRBD2 (6 bases each). Germline V CDR1 and CDR2: SGHKS, YYEKEE (reference sequence). V gave up 2 bases and J gave up 3 bases, with 15 bases separating them. The CDR3 consists of 17 residues.

V is TRBV5-1 and J is TRBJ2-2; D may correspond to TRBD1 or TRBD2 (5 bases each). This CDR3 spans 17 amino acids. Germline values: CDR1 SGHRS, CDR2 YFSETQ. Trimming took 1 base from V and 3 from J, leaving 16 bases between them. The CDR3 sequence: CASSLRGAGKDTGELFF. In DNA, the CDR3 is TGCGCCAGCAGCTTGCGGGGCGCCGGTAAGGACACCGGGGAGCTGTTTTTT.

The chain carries TRBV7-9 and TRBJ1-1, with 8 nucleotides matching TRBD1. This CDR3 has 17 residues. The germline V gene encodes CDR1 SEHNR and CDR2 FQNEAQ (reference sequence). The J segment lost 1 base and the V segment lost 5 bases, leaving 12 bases of the junction unmatched. The CDR3: CASSPRQGWARNTEAFF. The CDR3 DNA is TGTGCCAGCAGCCCCAGACAGGGGTGGGCAAGGAACACTGAAGCTTTCTTT. Full variable domain (outside the CDR3, taken from reference TRBV7-9 and TRBJ1-1): DTGVSQNPRHKITKRGQNVTFRCDPISEHNRLYWYRQTLGQGPEFLTYFQNEAQLEKSRLLSDRFSAERPKGSFSTLEIQRTEQGDSAMYLCASSPRQGWARNTEAFFGQGTRLTVV.

The chain uses TRBV29-1 and TRBJ2-5; D is unclear. The ends were cut back, 4 bases at V and 2 bases at J, with 5 bases in the middle. CDR3 length: 11 amino acids. Germline loops: CDR1 SQVTM, CDR2 ANQGSEA. This CDR3 is CSVAQQETQYF. CDR3 DNA sequence: TGCAGCGTTGCACAGCAAGAGACCCAGTACTTC. Full variable domain (outside the CDR3, taken from reference TRBV29-1 and TRBJ2-5): SAVISQKPSRDICQRGTSLTIQCQVDSQVTMMFWYRQQPGQSLTLIATANQGSEATYESGFVIDKFPISRPNLTFSTLTVSNMSPEDSSIYLCSVAQQETQYFGPGTRLLVL.

The chain carries TRBV30 and TRBJ1-5, with TRBD1 matching 7 bases. The J segment lost 6 bases and the V segment lost 5 bases, leaving 7 bases of the junction unmatched. The germline V gene has CDR1 GTSNPN and CDR2 SVGIG (reference sequence). CDR3 size: 13 residues. The CDR3 is CAWAIQGLQPQHF. Written as DNA, the CDR3 is TGTGCCTGGGCTATACAGGGGCTTCAGCCCCAGCATTTT.

The chain is built from TRBV15 and TRBJ2-5; 7 bases align to TRBD2. CDR3 length: 16 amino acids. Germline V gene data show CDR1 as LNHNV and CDR2 as YYDKDF (reference sequence). V dropped 1 base and J dropped 1; count of bases not matched to a gene: 6. CDR3 loop: CATSRGGRGAQETQYF. As DNA, the CDR3 is TGTGCCACCAGCAGAGGAGGGAGGGGCGCCCAAGAGACCCAGTACTTC.

The gene calls are TRBV9 and TRBJ2-1, with 13 positions matching TRBD2. Germline values: CDR1 SGDLS, CDR2 YYNGEE. The V and J ends lost 4 bases and 3 bases, in that order; junction bases with no gene match: 10. This CDR3 region has 18 residues. CDR3 in DNA: TGTGCCAGCAGCCAAGGACTAGCGGGAGAATTTCTCTACAATGAGCAGTTCTTC. Translation gives CASSQGLAGEFLYNEQFF.

CDR3 residues: CASSPGGGGETQYF. As DNA, the CDR3 is TGTGCCAGCAGCCCAGGAGGGGGCGGAGAGACCCAGTACTTC. V is TRBV28 and J is TRBJ2-5; tentative D call: TRBD1 (7 bases). Germline-derived CDR1 and CDR2 are MDHEN and SYDVKM. This CDR3 contains 14 residues. Trimming removed 6 bases at V and 4 bases at J, with 15 bases between.

This sequence joins TRBV2 and TRBJ1-1, with D hard to call. Looked up from germline, CDR1 is SNHLY and CDR2 is FYNNEI. This CDR3 is built from 15 residues. Between the trimmed V and J ends, which lost 4 bases and 1 base, there was a span of 13 bases. Here the CDR3 reads CASSGGRPENTEAFF. The CDR3 nucleotides are TGTGCCAGCAGTGGAGGGAGACCAGAGAACACTGAAGCTTTCTTT.

The rearrangement links TRBV7-2 to TRBJ2-7, with D perhaps matching TRBD1 (6 bases). There are 15 residues in the CDR3. Between the trimmed V and J ends, which lost 5 bases and 0 bases, there was a span of 14 bases. In germline, CDR1 is SGHTA, CDR2 FQGNSA. In nucleotides, the CDR3 is TGTGCCAGCAGCCCCTCGTGGGACACCTCCTACGAGCAGTACTTC. Translated: CASSPSWDTSYEQYF.

This clone was seen only once. The chain has TRBV4-1 and TRBJ1-5, with D uncertain. Per the germline V gene, CDR1 is MGHRA and CDR2 is YSYEKL. This CDR3 is 15 amino acids long. The V end was cut by 3 bases, the J end by 3 bases, with 12 bases between. Written as DNA, the CDR3 is TGCGCCAGCAGCCAGTATACAGAATCCAATCAGCCCCAGCATTTT. It yields the protein CASSQYTESNQPQHF.